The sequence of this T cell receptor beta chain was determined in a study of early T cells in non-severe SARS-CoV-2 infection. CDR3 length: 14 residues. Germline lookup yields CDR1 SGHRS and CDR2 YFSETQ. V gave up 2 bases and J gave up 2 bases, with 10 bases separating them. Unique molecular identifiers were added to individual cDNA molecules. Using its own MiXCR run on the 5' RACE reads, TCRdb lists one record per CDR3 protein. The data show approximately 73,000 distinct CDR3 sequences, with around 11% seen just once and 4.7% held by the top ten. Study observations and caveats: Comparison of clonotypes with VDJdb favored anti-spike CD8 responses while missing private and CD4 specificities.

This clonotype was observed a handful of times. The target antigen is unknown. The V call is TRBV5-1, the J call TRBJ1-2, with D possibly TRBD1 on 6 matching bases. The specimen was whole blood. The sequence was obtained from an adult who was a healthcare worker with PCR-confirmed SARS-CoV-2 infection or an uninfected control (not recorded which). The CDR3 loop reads CASSFRQANYGYTF. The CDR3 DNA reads TGCGCCAGCAGCTTTCGACAGGCCAACTATGGCTACACCTTC.